The clone carrying this TCR beta chain is a singleton in its sample. Assay used: immunoSEQ multiplex PCR; TCRdb lists only in-frame clones, some missing. The repertoire includes around 200,000 clones, 89% of them detected once, and about 7% sits in the top ten. With 6 bases clipped from V and 5 bases from J, the junction kept 11 bases outside the gene matches. This CDR3 comprises 16 residues. Per germline, CDR1 SEHNR and CDR2 FQNEAQ (reference sequence). This entry comes from a study of blood T cell repertoires in COVID-19. The source of this sequence is a man aged 40-49 years with acute or convalescent COVID-19. This chain uses TRBV7-9 with TRBJ2-5; TRBD2 matches at 11 bases. Source material: peripheral blood. The CDR3 sequence: CASRPRSGGASETQYF. CDR3 nucleotides: TGTGCCAGCAGGCCACGTAGCGGGGGGGCATCGGAGACCCAGTACTTC.